The present TCR beta chain was sequenced within a study of T cells after yellow fever vaccination. Study conclusions and caveats: Faster peaking, at day 5 versus 15, marked a secondary response that was weaker.

This clonotype was seen many times. The CDR3 extends over 16 amino acids. The germline V and J ends were trimmed by 0 bases and 4 bases, with 15 bases remaining between them. Germline V gives CDR1 MGHRA, CDR2 YSYEKL. TCRdb recomputed calls from the 5' RACE reads with MiXCR, one row per CDR3 protein. Altogether about 30,000 distinct CDR3 sequences are present, roughly 6.1% being singletons, with the ten largest covering around 25%. The source material was PBMCs, either bulk or a sorted T-cell subset (CD4+, CD8+, memory, or dextramer-sorted; not recorded which), sampled on the day of the yellow fever booster vaccination. This TCR was recovered from a man under 40 who received the YFV17D yellow fever vaccine. The chain uses TRBV4-1 and TRBJ1-2; D is ambiguous. CDR3 residues: CASSQDLGLGSYGYTF. DNA for the CDR3: TGCGCCAGCAGCCAAGATCTGGGATTAGGCAGCTATGGCTACACCTTC.